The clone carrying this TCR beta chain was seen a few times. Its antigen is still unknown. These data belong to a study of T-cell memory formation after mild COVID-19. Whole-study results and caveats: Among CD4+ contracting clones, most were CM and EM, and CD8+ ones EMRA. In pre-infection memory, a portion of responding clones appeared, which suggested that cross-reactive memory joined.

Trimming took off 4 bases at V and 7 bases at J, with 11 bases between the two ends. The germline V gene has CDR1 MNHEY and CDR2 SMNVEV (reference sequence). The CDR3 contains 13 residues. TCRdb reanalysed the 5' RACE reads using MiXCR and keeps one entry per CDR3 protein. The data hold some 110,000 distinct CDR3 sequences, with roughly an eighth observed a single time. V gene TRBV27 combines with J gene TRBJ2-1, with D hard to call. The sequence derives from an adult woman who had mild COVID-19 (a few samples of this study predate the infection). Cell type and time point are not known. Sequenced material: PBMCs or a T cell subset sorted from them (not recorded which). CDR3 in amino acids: CASSWAPGNEQFF. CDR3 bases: TGTGCCAGCAGTTGGGCCCCTGGGAATGAGCAGTTCTTC.